This is a list of T cell receptor beta chains from one sample in a study of T cell responses to AZD1222 COVID-19 vaccine. Data came from immunoSEQ multiplex PCR; TCRdb stores just in-frame clones and leaves some out. This repertoire shows fewer than 90,000 clones, 80% to 95% found once; its top ten account for around 10%. Specimen: peripheral blood, collected 28 days after the second AZD1222 dose. The receptors derive from an adult who received the AZD1222 COVID-19 vaccine. Each CDR3 is given with its conserved first and last residue. A D gene is named only where the DNA matches it firmly. The size entry is marked missing in some rows and otherwise reads once, few, many or a size class.

TRBV30	.	TRBJ1-4	.	TGTGCCTGGAGCCCCCAGGGCGGGAAAAATGAAAAACTGTTTTTT	CAWSPQGGKNEKLFF
TRBV7-3	.	TRBJ1-2	.	TGTGCCAGCAGCTTAAGCGCGGGCGATAACTATGGCTACACCTTC	CASSLSAGDNYGYTF
TRBV29-1	.	TRBJ2-7	.	TGCAGCGTTGAATCACCCACACTGGACCGAACCTCCTACGAGCAGTACTTC	CSVESPTLDRTSYEQYF
TRBV19	once	TRBJ2-1	.	TGTGCCAGTACCCCGGGGAGACAGTGGGGAAATGAGCAGTTCTTC	CASTPGRQWGNEQFF
TRBV15	once	TRBJ1-2	.	TGTGCCACCAGCAACCCTGGGGGGAACTATGGCTACACCTTC	CATSNPGGNYGYTF
TRBV7-3	.	TRBJ1-1	.	TGTGCCAGCAGCTTAAGCGGGAACACTGAAGCTTTCTTT	CASSLSGNTEAFF
TRBV3-1/TRBV3-2	.	TRBJ1-2	.	TGTGCCAGCAGCCGACCGGGGGGAGGGGGCTACACCTTC	CASSRPGGGGYTF
TRBV19	.	TRBJ2-3	.	TGTGCCAGTAAGCAGGGATCAGCCACAGATACGCAGTATTTT	CASKQGSATDTQYF
TRBV3-1/TRBV3-2	.	TRBJ1-2	TRBD1	TGTGCCAGCAGCCGCTTGGACAGGGCTCCCTATGGCTACACCTTC	CASSRLDRAPYGYTF
TRBV15	.	TRBJ1-2	.	TGTGCCACCAGCAGACCCAACAGCGGGCTCGGCTACACCTTC	CATSRPNSGLGYTF
TRBV28	.	TRBJ2-3	.	TGTGCCAGCACAGTTTATGACCGGGGTACGCAGTATTTT	CASTVYDRGTQYF
TRBV15	.	TRBJ2-1	.	TGTGCCACCAGCAGAGTGGGGGGTTGGTACAATGAGCAGTTCTTC	CATSRVGGWYNEQFF
TRBV19	.	TRBJ2-1	TRBD2	TGTGCCAGTTCCCCGGGACTAGCGGGAGCTGGCAATGAGCAGTTCTTC	CASSPGLAGAGNEQFF
TRBV19	once	TRBJ1-2	.	TGTGCCATCTCGGACAGCCCTGCTAACTATGGCTACACCTTC	CAISDSPANYGYTF
TRBV18	once	TRBJ2-7	TRBD1	TGTGCCAGCTCACCTGTAACAGGGGGCGAGCAGTACTTC	CASSPVTGGEQYF
TRBV6-2/TRBV6-3	.	TRBJ2-3	TRBD1	TGTGCCAGCAGTCACGGACAGGGAAACTACCCCGATACGCAGTATTTT	CASSHGQGNYPDTQYF
TRBV19	.	TRBJ1-2	.	TGTGCCAGTAGTATGGCAGATGGCTACACCTTC	CASSMADGYTF
TRBV2	.	TRBJ2-1	.	TGTGCCAGCAGTGAACAAGTCTCCTACAATGAGCAGTTCTTC	CASSEQVSYNEQFF
TRBV10-2	.	TRBJ1-4	.	TGCGCCAGCAGTGGTGGGAAAACAGACGAAAAACTGTTTTTT	CASSGGKTDEKLFF
TRBV18	.	TRBJ1-2	.	TGTGCCAGCTCACCGGCAACATCCCCCAACTATGGCTACACCTTC	CASSPATSPNYGYTF
TRBV28	.	TRBJ1-4	.	TGTGCCAGCAGCGTCGGAGGTACGAGGGAAAAACTGTTTTTT	CASSVGGTREKLFF
TRBV24-1	.	TRBJ1-3	.	TGTGCCACCAGTGATTCTTCCGGATCTGGAAACACCATATATTTT	CATSDSSGSGNTIYF
TRBV18	.	TRBJ1-4	TRBD1	TGTGCCAGCTCACCCTGGACAGGGCCTAATGAAAAACTGTTTTTT	CASSPWTGPNEKLFF
TRBV6-6	.	TRBJ1-1	.	TGTGCCAGCAGGGAGGAAGCTTTCTTT	CASREEAFF
TRBV27	.	TRBJ1-2	TRBD1	TGTGCCAGCAGTTTATTCCAGGGGGCTCAAGTGGGCTACACCTTC	CASSLFQGAQVGYTF
TRBV5-1	.	TRBJ2-1	.	TGCGCCAGCAGCTTGGGCCCGGAGGGGGAGCAGTTCTTC	CASSLGPEGEQFF
TRBV13	.	TRBJ2-1	.	TGTGCCAGCAGCTTCGAGGGGAGAGGGAATGAGCAGTTCTTC	CASSFEGRGNEQFF
TRBV7-9	.	TRBJ2-2	.	TGTGCCAGCAGCTTAGCCCATACAGGGATCGGGGAGCTGTTTTTT	CASSLAHTGIGELFF
TRBV4-2	.	TRBJ1-2	.	TGTGCCAGCAGCCAAGACAGGGAGAGCTATGGCTACACCTTC	CASSQDRESYGYTF
TRBV7-2	.	TRBJ1-1	.	TGTGCCAGCAGCGACGACAACCCAGAAGCTTTCTTT	CASSDDNPEAFF
TRBV18	once	TRBJ1-2	.	TGTGCCAGCTCACCACGTACTACCCCCGAAGACACCTTC	CASSPRTTPEDTF
TRBV27	few	TRBJ2-2	.	TGTGCCAGCAGGAGGGAGGGGGCGATCAACACCGGGGAGCTGTTTTTT	CASRREGAINTGELFF
TRBV9	once	TRBJ2-7	.	TGTGCCAGCAGCGTAGCTCCCGGGACAGACCCGCGGGATTACGAGCAGTACTTC	CASSVAPGTDPRDYEQYF
TRBV3-1/TRBV3-2	.	TRBJ2-6	.	TGTGCCAGCAGCCAAGATGGCGCAGGGCACTCTGGGGCCAACGTCCTGACTTTC	CASSQDGAGHSGANVLTF
TRBV6-1	.	TRBJ2-5	.	TGTGCCAGCAGTGAGTTAGTCGGGAAACAGACCCAGTACTTC	CASSELVGKQTQYF
TRBV6-1	.	TRBJ2-2	.	TGTGCCAGCAGTGAAGCTCGGGGCAGGGGAAGGACCGGGGAGCTGTTTTTT	CASSEARGRGRTGELFF
TRBV7-3	.	TRBJ2-5	TRBD1	TGTGCCAGCAGCCGCTCCCCGGCGACAGGGAGTGAGACCCAGTACTTC	CASSRSPATGSETQYF
TRBV11-2	.	TRBJ1-6	.	TGTGCCAGCAGCTTAGACTCACCCCTCCACTTT	CASSLDSPLHF
TRBV24-1	.	TRBJ2-6	.	TGTGCCACCAGTGATTTTCGGCGCGACTCTGGGGCCAACGTCCTGACTTTC	CATSDFRRDSGANVLTF
TRBV30	.	TRBJ1-2	.	TGTGCCTGGAGTCTAGGACTTCCTCGACATGGCTACACCTTC	CAWSLGLPRHGYTF
TRBV27	once	TRBJ1-5	.	TGTGCCAGCAGTTTCAGCAAAGTCGACCCCCAGCATTTT	CASSFSKVDPQHF
TRBV10-3	few	TRBJ1-2	.	TGTGCCATCAGTGACAGGGTAGGCGACTATGGCTACACCTTC	CAISDRVGDYGYTF
TRBV6-5	.	TRBJ2-7	.	TGTGCCAGCAGCCTTGACAGCTACGAGCAGTACTTC	CASSLDSYEQYF
TRBV20-1	.	TRBJ1-5	.	TGCAGTGCTAGTGACGGCGTCCGCCCCCAGCATTTT	CSASDGVRPQHF
TRBV19	.	TRBJ1-1	.	TGTGCCAGTAGCCGTACTAGGGGGGGGGTGAATGAAGCTTTCTTT	CASSRTRGGVNEAFF
TRBV11-3	.	TRBJ2-3	.	TGTGCCAGCAGCTTGACGGGTACTAGCACAGATACGCAGTATTTT	CASSLTGTSTDTQYF
TRBV9	.	TRBJ2-1	TRBD2	TGTGCCAGCAGCGTAGGCTCACTAGCGGGGGCATACAATGAGCAGTTCTTC	CASSVGSLAGAYNEQFF
TRBV4-2	.	TRBJ2-1	TRBD1	TGTGCCAGCAGCCAAGTCGCAACAGGGGGCGCATATGGTGAGCAGTTCTTC	CASSQVATGGAYGEQFF
TRBV3-1/TRBV3-2	.	TRBJ1-2	TRBD1	TGTGCCAGCAGCCAACGGACAGGGAATGCTGGCTACACCTTC	CASSQRTGNAGYTF
TRBV4-2	few	TRBJ2-7	.	TGTGCCAGCAGCCAAGACCTGACAGGTCACTCCTACGAGCAGTACTTC	CASSQDLTGHSYEQYF
TRBV18	.	TRBJ1-1	.	TGTGCCAGCTCACCACGATCGAACACTGAAGCTTTCTTT	CASSPRSNTEAFF
TRBV12-3/TRBV12-4	.	TRBJ1-1	.	TGTGCCAGCAGTTTAAGGGGACGGGGAGAAGCTTTCTTT	CASSLRGRGEAFF
TRBV2	.	TRBJ1-5	TRBD1	TGTGCCAGCACCCCGGACAGGGGGCATCAGCCCCAGCATTTT	CASTPDRGHQPQHF
TRBV30	few	TRBJ1-6	.	TGTGCCTGGAGTTGGCAGGGGTATAATTCACCCCTCCACTTT	CAWSWQGYNSPLHF
TRBV5-6	.	TRBJ2-1	TRBD1	TGTGCCAGCAGCGGGGACAGGGACTACAATGAGCAGTTCTTC	CASSGDRDYNEQFF